The clone carrying this T cell receptor beta chain was observed a single time. Its antigen is unidentified. Germline CDR1 and CDR2: SGHRS and YFSETQ. Losses at the gene ends were 4 bases for V and 4 bases for J; bases not matched to a gene: 6. The CDR3 consists of 15 residues. These data come from a study of cytomegalovirus exposure and HLA in healthy donors. Study background: The study placed approximately 80% of its 350 to 400 genotyped donors in the Caucasian-associated ancestry cluster. Study observations and caveats: In a later analysis, TCR association rates varied by HLA locus: DRB1 most, HLA-C fewest. Rarity marked most TCR sequences, yet some public TCRs occurred in many donors. One later analysis reportedly identified an Asian-associated ancestry cluster that showed fewer N-insertions than the approximately 700-donor mean.

PCR primers comprised 60 Vbeta and 13 Jbeta primers. Produced via immunoSEQ multiplex PCR; TCRdb's table is partial and in-frame only. The table records about 160,000 clones, 70% to 90% of them present only once. The specimen was PBMCs. This sequence originates from a man younger than 35 in good health and CMV-seropositive. The V and J genes are TRBV5-1 and TRBJ2-7; 12 bases align to TRBD1. CDR3 nucleotide sequence: TGCGCCAGCAGCCCGGGACAGGGGGCGCCTTACGAGCAGTACTTC. Translation gives CASSPGQGAPYEQYF.